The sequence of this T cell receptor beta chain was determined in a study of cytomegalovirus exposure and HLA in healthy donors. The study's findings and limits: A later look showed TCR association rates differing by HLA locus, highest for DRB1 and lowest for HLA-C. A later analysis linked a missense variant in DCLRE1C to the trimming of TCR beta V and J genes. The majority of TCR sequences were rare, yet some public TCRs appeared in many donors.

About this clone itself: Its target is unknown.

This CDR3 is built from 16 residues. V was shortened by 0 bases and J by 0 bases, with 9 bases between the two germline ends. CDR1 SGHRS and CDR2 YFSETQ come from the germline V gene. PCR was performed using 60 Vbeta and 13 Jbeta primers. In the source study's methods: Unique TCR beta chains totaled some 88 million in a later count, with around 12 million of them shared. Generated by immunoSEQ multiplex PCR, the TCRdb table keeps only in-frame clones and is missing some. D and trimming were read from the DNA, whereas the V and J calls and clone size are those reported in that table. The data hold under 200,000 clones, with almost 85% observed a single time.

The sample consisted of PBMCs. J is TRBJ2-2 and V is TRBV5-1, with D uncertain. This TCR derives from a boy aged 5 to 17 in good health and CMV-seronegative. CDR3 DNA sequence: TGCGCCAGCAGCTTGGGTGCGCATACGAACACCGGGGAGCTGTTTTTT. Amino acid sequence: CASSLGAHTNTGELFF.